This T cell receptor (beta chain) originates from a study of T-cell memory formation after mild COVID-19. Study as a whole: Largely donor-specific TCR clusters were found. Study-wide points: Nothing showed for sure that second-wave clones peaking on day 37 were SARS-CoV-2 specific. Cross-reactive memory appears to have joined, as suggested by some responding clones showing up in pre-infection memory.

Employing constant-segment primers, 5'RACE generated TCR alpha and TCR beta cDNA libraries bearing sample barcodes and UMIs. MiXCR, run by TCRdb on the 5' RACE reads, gives a single entry per CDR3 protein. The table includes 210,000 or so distinct CDR3 sequences, over 9.5% detected once. Germline values: CDR1 SGHNT, CDR2 YENEEA. V lost 2 bases and J 0 bases, leaving 8 bases between the germline ends. The CDR3 length is 15 residues. This clonotype was counted between two and nine times. Its target is unknown. The chain combines TRBV11-3 with TRBJ2-1; D unresolved. What was sequenced was PBMCs or a T cell subset sorted from them (not recorded which). The receptor was isolated from a man between 18 and 35 years old who had mild COVID-19 (a few samples of this study predate the infection). Cell type and time point are not known. CDR3 amino acids: CASSLTSSSYNEQFF. The CDR3 region has the DNA TGTGCCAGCAGCTTAACCTCGAGCTCCTACAATGAGCAGTTCTTC.